The present TCR beta chain was sequenced within a study of cytomegalovirus exposure and HLA in healthy donors. Trimming took 6 bases from V and 3 from J; bases not matched to a gene: 2. The germline gives CDR1 MDHEN, CDR2 SYDVKM. This CDR3 region has 14 residues. 13 Jbeta primers and 60 Vbeta primers were used for the PCR. Assay used: immunoSEQ multiplex PCR; TCRdb lists only in-frame clones, some missing. The data hold more than 85,000 clones, with around 84% observed a single time. The sequence was collected from a man younger than 45 in good health and CMV-seronegative. The sample comprised PBMCs. The chain links TRBV28 to TRBJ2-1, with 10 positions matching TRBD2. The CDR3: CASSLAGDYNEQFF. DNA of the CDR3: TGTGCCAGCAGCCTAGCGGGAGACTACAATGAGCAGTTCTTC.